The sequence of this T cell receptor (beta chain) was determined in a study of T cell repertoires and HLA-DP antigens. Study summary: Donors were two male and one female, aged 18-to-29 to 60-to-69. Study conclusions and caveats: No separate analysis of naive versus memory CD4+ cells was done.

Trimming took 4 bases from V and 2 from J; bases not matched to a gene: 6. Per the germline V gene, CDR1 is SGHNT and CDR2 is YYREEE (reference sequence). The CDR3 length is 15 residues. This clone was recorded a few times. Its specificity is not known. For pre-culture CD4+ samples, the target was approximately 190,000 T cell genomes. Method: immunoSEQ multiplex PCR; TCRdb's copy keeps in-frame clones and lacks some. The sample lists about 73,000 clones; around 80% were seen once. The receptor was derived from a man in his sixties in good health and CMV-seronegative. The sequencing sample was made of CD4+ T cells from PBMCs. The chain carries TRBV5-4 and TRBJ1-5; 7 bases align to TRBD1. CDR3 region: CASSRQGTGNQPQHF. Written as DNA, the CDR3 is TGTGCCAGCAGCCGACAGGGAACGGGCAATCAGCCCCAGCATTTT.